What follows describes a single TCR beta chain. The germline CDR1 and CDR2 sequences are MNHEY and SVGAGI. The junction had 2 bases not matched to a gene; V was cut back by 2 bases and J by 4 bases. The CDR3 runs 14 residues. The authors' processing: Estimates of nucleated cell counts were drawn from the amplification of reference gene primers. Only in-frame clones appear in the TCRdb table, and some are missing; sequencing was by immunoSEQ multiplex PCR. The V and J calls and the clone size are those of that table, but D and trimming were determined from the DNA. The repertoire has approximately 100,000 clones, over 70% of them found once; the top ten carry approximately 24%. These data are taken from a study of blood T cell repertoires in COVID-19. In the study overall: The United States, Italy and Spain supplied acute and convalescent COVID-19 samples.

The gene calls are TRBV6-5 and TRBJ1-2, with 9 bases identical to TRBD1. The specimen was peripheral blood. The sequence was collected from a man in his sixties or seventies with acute or convalescent COVID-19. The CDR3 spells CASSYRDRVYGYTF. CDR3 DNA: TGTGCCAGCAGTTACCGGGACAGGGTCTATGGCTACACCTTC.